This T cell receptor (beta chain) was retrieved from a study of blood T cells in healthy people across ages. Study in general: Researchers report that template switching captured about one barcoded beta molecule per two T cells.

This clonotype was seen more than once but under ten times. Its antigen is unknown. The second PCR ran roughly 7 to 11 cycles with a sample-barcoded 5' primer and J-beta primers. The yield of each sample was at least 2.5 million CDR3-containing paired-end reads. Each CDR3 protein gets one entry after TCRdb re-called the 5' RACE reads with MiXCR. The sample has around 990,000 distinct CDR3 sequences, roughly two fifths seen once. Study observations and caveats: Percentage of naive T cells showed a strong correlation with TCR beta diversity.

Donors were healthy Caucasian individuals from Russia aged roughly 6 to 90. CDR3 size: 13 residues. Germline lookup yields CDR1 DFQATT and CDR2 SNEGSKA (reference sequence). The V and J ends lost 0 bases and 7 bases respectively, with 10 bases between them. The sequenced sample was blood. This sequence joins TRBV20-1 and TRBJ2-1, with unresolved D. This receptor was identified in a man younger than 35 in good health. The CDR3 DNA follows: TGCAGTGCTAGAGACCTTCTAGTTAATGAGCAGTTCTTC. It is translated as CSARDLLVNEQFF.